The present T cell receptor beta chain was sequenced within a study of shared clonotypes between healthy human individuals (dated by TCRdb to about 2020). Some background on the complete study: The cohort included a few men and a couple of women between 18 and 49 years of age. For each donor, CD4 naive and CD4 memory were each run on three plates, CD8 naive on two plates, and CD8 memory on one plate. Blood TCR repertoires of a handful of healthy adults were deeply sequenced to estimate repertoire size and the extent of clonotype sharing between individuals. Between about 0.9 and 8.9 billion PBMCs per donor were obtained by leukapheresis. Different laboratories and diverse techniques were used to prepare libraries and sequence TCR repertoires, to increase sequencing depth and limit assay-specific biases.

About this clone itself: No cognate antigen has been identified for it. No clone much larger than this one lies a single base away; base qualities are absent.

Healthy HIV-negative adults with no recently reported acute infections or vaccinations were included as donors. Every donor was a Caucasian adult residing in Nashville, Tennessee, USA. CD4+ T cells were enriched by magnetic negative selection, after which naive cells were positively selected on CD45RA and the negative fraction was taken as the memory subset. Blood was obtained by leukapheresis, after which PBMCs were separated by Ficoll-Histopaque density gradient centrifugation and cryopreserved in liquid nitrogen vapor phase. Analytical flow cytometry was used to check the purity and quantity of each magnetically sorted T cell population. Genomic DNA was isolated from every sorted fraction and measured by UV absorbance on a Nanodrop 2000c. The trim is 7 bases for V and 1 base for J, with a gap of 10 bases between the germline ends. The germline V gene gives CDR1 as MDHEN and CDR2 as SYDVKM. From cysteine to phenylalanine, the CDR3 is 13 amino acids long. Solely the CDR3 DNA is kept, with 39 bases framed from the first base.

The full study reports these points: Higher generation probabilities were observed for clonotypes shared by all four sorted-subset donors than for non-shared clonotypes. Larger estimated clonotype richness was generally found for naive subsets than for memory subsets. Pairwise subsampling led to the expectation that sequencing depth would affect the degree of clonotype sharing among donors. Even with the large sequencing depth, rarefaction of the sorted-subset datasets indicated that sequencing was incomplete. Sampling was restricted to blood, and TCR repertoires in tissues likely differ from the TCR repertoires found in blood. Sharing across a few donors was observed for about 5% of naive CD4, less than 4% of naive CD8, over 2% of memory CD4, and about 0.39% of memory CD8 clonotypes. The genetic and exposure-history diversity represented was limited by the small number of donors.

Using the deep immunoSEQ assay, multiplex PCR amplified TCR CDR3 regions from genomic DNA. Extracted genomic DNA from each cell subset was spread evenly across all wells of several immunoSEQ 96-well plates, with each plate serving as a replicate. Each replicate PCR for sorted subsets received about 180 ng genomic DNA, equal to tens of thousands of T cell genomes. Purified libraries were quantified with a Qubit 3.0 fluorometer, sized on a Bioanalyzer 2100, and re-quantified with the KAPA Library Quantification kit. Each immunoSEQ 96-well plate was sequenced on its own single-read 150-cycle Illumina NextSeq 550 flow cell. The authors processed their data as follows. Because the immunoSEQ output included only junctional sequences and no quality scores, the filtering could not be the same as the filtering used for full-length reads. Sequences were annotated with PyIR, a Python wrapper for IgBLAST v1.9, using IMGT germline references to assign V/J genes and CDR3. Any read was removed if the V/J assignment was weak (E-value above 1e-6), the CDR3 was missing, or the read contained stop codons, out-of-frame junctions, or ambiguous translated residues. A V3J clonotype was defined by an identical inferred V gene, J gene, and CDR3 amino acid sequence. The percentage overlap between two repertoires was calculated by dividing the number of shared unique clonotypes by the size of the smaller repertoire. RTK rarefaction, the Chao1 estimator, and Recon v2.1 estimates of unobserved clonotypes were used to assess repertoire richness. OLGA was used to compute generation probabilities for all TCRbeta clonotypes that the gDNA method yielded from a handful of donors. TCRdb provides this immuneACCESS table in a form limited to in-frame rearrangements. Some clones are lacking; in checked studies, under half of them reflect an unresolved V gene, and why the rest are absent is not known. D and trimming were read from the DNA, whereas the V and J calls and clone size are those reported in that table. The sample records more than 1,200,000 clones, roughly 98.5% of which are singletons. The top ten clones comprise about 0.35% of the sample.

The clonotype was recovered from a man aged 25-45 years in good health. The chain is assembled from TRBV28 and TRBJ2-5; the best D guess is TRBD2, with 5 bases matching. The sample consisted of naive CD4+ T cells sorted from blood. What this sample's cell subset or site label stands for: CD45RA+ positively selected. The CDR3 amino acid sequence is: CASTVAFQETQYF. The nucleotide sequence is TGTGCCAGCACCGTAGCGTTCCAAGAGACCCAGTACTTC.